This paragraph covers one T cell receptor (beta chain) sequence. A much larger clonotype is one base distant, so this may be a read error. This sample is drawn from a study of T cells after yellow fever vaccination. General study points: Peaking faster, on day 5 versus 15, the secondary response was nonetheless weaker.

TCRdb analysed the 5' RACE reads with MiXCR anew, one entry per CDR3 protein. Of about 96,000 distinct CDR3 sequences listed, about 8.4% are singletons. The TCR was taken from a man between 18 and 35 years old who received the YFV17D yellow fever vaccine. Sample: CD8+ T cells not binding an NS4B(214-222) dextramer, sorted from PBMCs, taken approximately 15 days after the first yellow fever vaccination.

In nucleotides, the CDR3 is TGCGCCAGCAGCTTGGACGCGGTGGGGCAAGATACGCAGTATTTT. It specifies CASSLDAVGQDTQYF. V gene TRBV5-1 combines with J gene TRBJ2-3, with a weak D call TRBD1 (5 bases). CDR3 size: 15 residues. Per the germline V gene, CDR1 is SGHRS and CDR2 is YFSETQ. The V end lost 0 bases, the J end lost 5 bases, and 13 bases lay between the germline ends.